The TCR beta chain described here comes from a study of T cell changes during pregnancy in multiple sclerosis. Clones were read by immunoSEQ multiplex PCR, and TCRdb kept only the in-frame ones, dropping some. The sample lists about 48,000 clones, roughly 92% occurring once. Germline CDR1 reads MDHEN; CDR2 reads SYDVKM. Trimming removed 6 bases from V and 2 bases from J, with 14 bases in between. CDR3 length: 15 residues. The receptor was isolated from a female donor in good health, enrolled as a control in a pregnancy study. This specimen was CD4+ T cells from peripheral blood mononuclear cells, taken in the second trimester of pregnancy. The chain recombines TRBV28 with TRBJ1-3; D is perhaps TRBD1 (6 bases). The CDR3 DNA is TGTGCCAGCAGCTCCCACAGGGTCACTGGAAACACCATATATTTT. It specifies CASSSHRVTGNTIYF.